This T cell receptor (beta chain) originates from a study of T cells expressing NK-cell markers. No DNA is given; TCRdb re-called the 5' RACE reads and lists each CDR3 protein once. This repertoire comprises some 150,000 distinct CDR3 sequences; its ten largest clones make up roughly an eighth. CDR1 is LGHNA, CDR2 YNFKEQ, per germline. The length of the CDR3 is 14 residues. J is TRBJ1-6 and V is TRBV4-2. Sequencing was performed on blood T cells: a sorted CD56 or NKG2C T cell subset, CD4+ or CD8+ T cells, or bulk PBMC T cells (not recorded which). The TCR originated in a man aged 18-30 years in good health. The CDR3 sequence is CASSPLPDGSPLHF.